The sequence of this TCR beta chain was determined in a study of post-analysis software for immune sequencing data. Overall study findings and caveats: Relative to controls, patients had 4 or 5 TRBV segments at higher frequency, with TRBV5-6, TRBV5-1 and TRBV20-1 among these.

Concerning this clonotype itself: The antigen remains undetermined.

Tagging with unique molecular identifiers was a feature of the TCR beta cDNA libraries. TCRdb passed the PCR reads through MiXCR, listing each CDR3 protein once. The sample lists approximately 690,000 distinct CDR3 sequences; 59% were seen once. Losses at the gene ends were 5 bases for V and 11 bases for J; bases not matched to a gene: 4. This CDR3 has 11 residues. The rearrangement uses TRBV12-3 or TRBV12-4 and TRBJ2-3, with 7 bases identical to TRBD1. This receptor was identified in a girl aged 2-10 years with multiple sclerosis. The sample was blood. This chain's CDR3 is CASSRDRRQYF. The CDR3 nucleotides are TGTGCCAGCAGTCGGGACAGAAGGCAGTATTTT.